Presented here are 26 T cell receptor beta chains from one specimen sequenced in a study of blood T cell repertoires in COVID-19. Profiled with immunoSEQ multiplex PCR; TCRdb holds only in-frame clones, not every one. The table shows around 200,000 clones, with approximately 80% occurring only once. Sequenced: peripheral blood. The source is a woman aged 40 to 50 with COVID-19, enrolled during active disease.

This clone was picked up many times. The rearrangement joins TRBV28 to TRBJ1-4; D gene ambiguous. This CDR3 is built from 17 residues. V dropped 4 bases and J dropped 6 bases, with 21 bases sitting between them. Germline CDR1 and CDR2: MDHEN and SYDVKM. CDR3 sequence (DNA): TGTGCCAGCAGTTCAACCAATGGGAGGCGCGAGGATGAAAAACTGTTTTTT. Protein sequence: CASSSTNGRREDEKLFF.

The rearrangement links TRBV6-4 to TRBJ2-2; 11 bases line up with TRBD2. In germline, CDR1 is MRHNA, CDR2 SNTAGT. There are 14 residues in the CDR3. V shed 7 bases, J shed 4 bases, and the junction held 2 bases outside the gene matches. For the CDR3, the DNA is TGTGCCAGCACAACTAGCGGGGGCACCGGGGAGCTGTTTTTT. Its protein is CASTTSGGTGELFF.

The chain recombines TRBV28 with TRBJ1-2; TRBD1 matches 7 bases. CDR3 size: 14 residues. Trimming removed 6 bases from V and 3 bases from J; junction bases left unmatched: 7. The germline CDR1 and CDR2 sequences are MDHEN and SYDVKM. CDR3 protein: CASSTTGRYYGYTF. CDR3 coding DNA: TGTGCCAGCAGCACGACAGGGAGGTACTATGGCTACACCTTC.

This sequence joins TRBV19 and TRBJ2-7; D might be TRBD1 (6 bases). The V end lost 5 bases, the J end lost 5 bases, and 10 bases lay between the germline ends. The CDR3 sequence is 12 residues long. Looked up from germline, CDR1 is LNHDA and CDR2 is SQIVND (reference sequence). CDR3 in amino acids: CASSLRGNEQYF. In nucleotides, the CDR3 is TGTGCCAGTAGTCTAAGGGGGAACGAGCAGTACTTC.

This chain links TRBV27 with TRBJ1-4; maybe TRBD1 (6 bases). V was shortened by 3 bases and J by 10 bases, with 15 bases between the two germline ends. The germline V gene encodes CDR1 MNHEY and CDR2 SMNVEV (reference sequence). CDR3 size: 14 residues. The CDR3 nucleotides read TGTGCCAGCAGTTTGTCGACAGGCAAAGGAAAACTGTTTTTT. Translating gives CASSLSTGKGKLFF.

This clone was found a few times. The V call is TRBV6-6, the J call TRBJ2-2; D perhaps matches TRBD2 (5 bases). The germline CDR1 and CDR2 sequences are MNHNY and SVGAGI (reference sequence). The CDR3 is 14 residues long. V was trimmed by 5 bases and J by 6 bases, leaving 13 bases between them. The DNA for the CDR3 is TGTGCCAGCAGTACGGGGTTCTATGCCGGGGAGCTGTTTTTT. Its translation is CASSTGFYAGELFF.

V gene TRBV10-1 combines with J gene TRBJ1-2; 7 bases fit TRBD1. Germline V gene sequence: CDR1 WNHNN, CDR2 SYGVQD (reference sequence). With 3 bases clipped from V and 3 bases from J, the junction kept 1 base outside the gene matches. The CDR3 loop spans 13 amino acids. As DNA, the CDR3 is TGCGCCAGCAGTGATCAGGGGGACTATGGCTACACCTTC. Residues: CASSDQGDYGYTF.

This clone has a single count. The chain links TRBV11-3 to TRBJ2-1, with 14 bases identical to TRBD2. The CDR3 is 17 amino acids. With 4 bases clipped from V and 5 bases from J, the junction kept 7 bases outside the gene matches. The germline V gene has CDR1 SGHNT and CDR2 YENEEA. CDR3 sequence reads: CASSYSPGLAGDNEQFF. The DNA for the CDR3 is TGTGCCAGCAGCTATTCCCCGGGACTAGCGGGAGACAATGAGCAGTTCTTC. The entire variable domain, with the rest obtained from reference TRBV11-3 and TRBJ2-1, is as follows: EAGVVQSPRYKIIEKKQPVAFWCNPISGHNTLYWYLQNLGQGPELLIRYENEEAVDDSQLPKDRFSAERLKGVDSTLKIQPAELGDSAVYLCASSYSPGLAGDNEQFFGPGTRLTVL.

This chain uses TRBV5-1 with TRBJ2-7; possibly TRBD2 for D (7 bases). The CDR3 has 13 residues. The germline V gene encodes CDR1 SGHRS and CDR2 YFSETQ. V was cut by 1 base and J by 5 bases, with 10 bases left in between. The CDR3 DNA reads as TGCGCCAGCAGCTTGCGGGGGGCTGACGAGCAGTACTTC. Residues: CASSLRGADEQYF.

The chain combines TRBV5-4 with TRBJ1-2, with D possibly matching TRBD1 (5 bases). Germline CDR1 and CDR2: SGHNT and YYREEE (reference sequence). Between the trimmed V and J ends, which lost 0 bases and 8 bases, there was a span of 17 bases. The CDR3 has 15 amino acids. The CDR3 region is CASSLDRLGGNGYTF. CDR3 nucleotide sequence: TGTGCCAGCAGCTTGGACCGACTGGGGGGGAACGGCTACACCTTC.

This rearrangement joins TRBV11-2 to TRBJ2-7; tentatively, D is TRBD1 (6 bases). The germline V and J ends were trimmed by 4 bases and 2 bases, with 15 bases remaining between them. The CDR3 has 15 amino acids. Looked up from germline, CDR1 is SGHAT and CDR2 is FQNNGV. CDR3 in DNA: TGTGCCAGCAGCTATCTGGGGGCCGGGACCTACGAGCAGTACTTC. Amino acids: CASSYLGAGTYEQYF.

CDR3 residues: CASSQDRGGALNTGELFF. CDR3 in DNA: TGCGCCAGCAGCCAAGATAGGGGGGGGGCGCTGAACACCGGGGAGCTGTTTTTT. The chain carries TRBV4-1 and TRBJ2-2; tentatively, D is TRBD2 (7 bases). The CDR3 spans 18 residues. Trimming took 0 bases from V and 1 from J, leaving 15 bases between them. Germline-derived CDR1 and CDR2 are MGHRA and YSYEKL.

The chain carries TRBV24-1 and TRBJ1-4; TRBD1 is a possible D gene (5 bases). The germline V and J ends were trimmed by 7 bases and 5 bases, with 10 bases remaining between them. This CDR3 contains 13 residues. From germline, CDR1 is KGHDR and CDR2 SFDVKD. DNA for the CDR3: TGTGCCACCAGCAGGGCTCGAAATGAAAAACTGTTTTTT. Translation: CATSRARNEKLFF.

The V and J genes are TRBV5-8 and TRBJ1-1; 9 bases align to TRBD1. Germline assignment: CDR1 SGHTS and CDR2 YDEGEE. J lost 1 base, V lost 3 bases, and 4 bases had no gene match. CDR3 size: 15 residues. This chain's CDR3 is CASSSRTGANTEAFF. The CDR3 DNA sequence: TGTGCCAGCAGCTCGAGGACAGGGGCGAACACTGAAGCTTTCTTT.

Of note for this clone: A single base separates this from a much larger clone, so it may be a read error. CDR3 protein: CTSSLRGASTDTQYF. CDR3 coding DNA: TGCACCAGCAGCTTGCGGGGGGCGAGCACAGATACGCAGTATTTT. V usage is TRBV5-1 and J usage is TRBJ2-3; 8 nucleotides line up with TRBD2. The CDR3 runs to 15 residues. The germline V gene encodes CDR1 SGHRS and CDR2 YFSETQ.

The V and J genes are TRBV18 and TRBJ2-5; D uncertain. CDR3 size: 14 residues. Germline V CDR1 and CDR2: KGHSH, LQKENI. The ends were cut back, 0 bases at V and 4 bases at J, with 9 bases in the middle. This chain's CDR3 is CASSPPSYLETQYF. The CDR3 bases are TGTGCCAGCTCACCACCTAGCTATTTAGAGACCCAGTACTTC.

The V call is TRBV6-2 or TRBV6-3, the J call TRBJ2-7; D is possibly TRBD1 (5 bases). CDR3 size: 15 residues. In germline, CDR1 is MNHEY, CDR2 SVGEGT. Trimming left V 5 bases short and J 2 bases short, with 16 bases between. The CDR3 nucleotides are TGTGCCAGCAGTGGTGTCGGTTACAGGACCTACGAGCAGTACTTC. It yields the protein CASSGVGYRTYEQYF.

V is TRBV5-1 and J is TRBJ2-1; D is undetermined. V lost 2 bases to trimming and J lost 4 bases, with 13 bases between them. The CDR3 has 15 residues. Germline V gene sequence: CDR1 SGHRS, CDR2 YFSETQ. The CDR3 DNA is TGCGCCAGCAGCTTTGAGGCGGCGACGTACAATGAGCAGTTCTTC. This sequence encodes CASSFEAATYNEQFF.

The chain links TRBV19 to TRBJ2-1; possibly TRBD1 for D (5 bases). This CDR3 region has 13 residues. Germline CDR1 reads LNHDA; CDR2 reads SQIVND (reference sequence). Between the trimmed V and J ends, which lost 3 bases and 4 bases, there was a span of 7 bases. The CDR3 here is CASSIAGYNEQFF. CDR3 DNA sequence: TGTGCCAGTAGTATTGCAGGGTACAATGAGCAGTTCTTC.

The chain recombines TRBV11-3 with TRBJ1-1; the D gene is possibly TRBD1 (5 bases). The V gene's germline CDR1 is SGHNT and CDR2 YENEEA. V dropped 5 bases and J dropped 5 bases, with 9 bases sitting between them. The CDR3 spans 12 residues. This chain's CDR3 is CASSRGGTEAFF. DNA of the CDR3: TGTGCCAGCAGCAGGGGTGGAACTGAAGCTTTCTTT.

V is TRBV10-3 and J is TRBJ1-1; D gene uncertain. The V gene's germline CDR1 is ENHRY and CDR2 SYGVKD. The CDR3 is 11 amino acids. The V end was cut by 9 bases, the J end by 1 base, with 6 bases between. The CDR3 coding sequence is TGTGCCATAAGAGAGAACACTGAAGCTTTCTTT. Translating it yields CAIRENTEAFF.

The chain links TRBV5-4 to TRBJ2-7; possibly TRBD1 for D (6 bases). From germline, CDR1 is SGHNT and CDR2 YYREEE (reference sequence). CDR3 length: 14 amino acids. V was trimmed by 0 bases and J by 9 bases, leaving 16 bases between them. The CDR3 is CASSLASAPQGQYF. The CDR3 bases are TGTGCCAGCAGCTTGGCATCAGCGCCACAGGGGCAGTACTTC.

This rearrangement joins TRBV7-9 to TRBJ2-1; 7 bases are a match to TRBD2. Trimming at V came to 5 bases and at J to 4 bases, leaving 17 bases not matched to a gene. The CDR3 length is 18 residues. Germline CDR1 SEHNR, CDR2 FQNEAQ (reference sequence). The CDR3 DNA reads TGTGCCAGCAGCCCGAGGCGTGGGGCGTCTAGCGGATACAATGAGCAGTTCTTC. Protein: CASSPRRGASSGYNEQFF.

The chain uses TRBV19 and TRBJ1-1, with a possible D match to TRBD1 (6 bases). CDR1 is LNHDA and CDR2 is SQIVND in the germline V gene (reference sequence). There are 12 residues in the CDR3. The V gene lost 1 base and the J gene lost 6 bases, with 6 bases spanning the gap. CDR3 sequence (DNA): TGTGCCAGTAGTATAGGGACAGCTGAAGCTTTCTTT. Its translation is CASSIGTAEAFF. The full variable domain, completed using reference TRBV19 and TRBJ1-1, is DGGITQSPKYLFRKEGQNVTLSCEQNLNHDAMYWYRQDPGQGLRLIYYSQIVNDFQKGDIAEGYSVSREKKESFPLTVTSAQKNPTAFYLCASSIGTAEAFFGQGTRLTVV.

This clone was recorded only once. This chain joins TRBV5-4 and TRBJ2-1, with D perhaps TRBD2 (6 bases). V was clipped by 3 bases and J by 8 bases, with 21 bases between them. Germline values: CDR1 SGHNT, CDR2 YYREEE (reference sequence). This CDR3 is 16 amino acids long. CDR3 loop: CASSSEAGTMGYEQFF. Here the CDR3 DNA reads TGTGCCAGCAGCTCTGAAGCGGGCACGATGGGCTATGAGCAGTTCTTC.

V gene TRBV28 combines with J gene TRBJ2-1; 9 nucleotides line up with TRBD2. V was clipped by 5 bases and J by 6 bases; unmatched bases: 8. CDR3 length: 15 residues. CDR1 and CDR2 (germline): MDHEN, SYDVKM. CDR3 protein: CASSPLAGEGNEQFF. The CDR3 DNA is TGTGCCAGCAGTCCGTTAGCGGGAGAGGGCAATGAGCAGTTCTTC.